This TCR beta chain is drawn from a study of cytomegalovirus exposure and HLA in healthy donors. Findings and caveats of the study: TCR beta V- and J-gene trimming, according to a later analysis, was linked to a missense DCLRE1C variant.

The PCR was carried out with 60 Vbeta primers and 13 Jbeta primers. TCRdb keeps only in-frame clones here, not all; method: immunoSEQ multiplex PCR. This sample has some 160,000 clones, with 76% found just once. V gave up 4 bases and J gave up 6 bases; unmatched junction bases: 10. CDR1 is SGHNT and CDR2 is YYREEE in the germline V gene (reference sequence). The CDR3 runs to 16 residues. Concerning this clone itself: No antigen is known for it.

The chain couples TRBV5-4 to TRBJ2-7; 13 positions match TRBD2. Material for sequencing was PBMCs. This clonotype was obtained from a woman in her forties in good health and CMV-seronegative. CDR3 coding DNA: TGTGCCAGCAGCCCGACCCGACTAGCGGGGGGTACCGAGCAGTACTTC. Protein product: CASSPTRLAGGTEQYF.